These 30 T cell receptor beta chains originate from one sample sequenced in a study of blood T cell repertoires in COVID-19. Sequencing was performed with immunoSEQ multiplex PCR; in TCRdb, only in-frame clones are kept and a portion is missing. Of about 39,000 clones listed, approximately 89% were seen once; the top ten hold about 4%. The material sequenced was peripheral blood. Every receptor here comes from a man in his sixties with acute or convalescent COVID-19.

The chain carries TRBV5-4 and TRBJ1-1; D call uncertain. The CDR3 is 14 residues long. V was shortened by 4 bases and J by 0 bases, with 10 bases between the two germline ends. Germline assignment: CDR1 SGHNT and CDR2 YYREEE (reference sequence). CDR3 sequence (DNA): TGTGCCAGCAGCCCTGCGAGGTTGAACACTGAAGCTTTCTTT. Translation: CASSPARLNTEAFF.

V is TRBV9 and J is TRBJ2-2; D unclear. Looked up from germline, CDR1 is SGDLS and CDR2 is YYNGEE. CDR3 size: 16 residues. The V end lost 0 bases, the J end lost 1 base, and 10 bases lay between the germline ends. In DNA form, the CDR3 reads TGTGCCAGCAGCGTAGGGATGCGACAGAACACCGGGGAGCTGTTTTTT. Translating it yields CASSVGMRQNTGELFF.

J is TRBJ2-3 and V is TRBV5-4; 7 bases match TRBD1. Germline V gene sequence: CDR1 SGHNT, CDR2 YYREEE (reference sequence). J lost 0 bases, V lost 4 bases, and 5 bases had no gene match. This CDR3 comprises 15 residues. CDR3 sequence: CASSRDSQSTDTQYF. The CDR3, as DNA: TGTGCCAGCAGCCGGGACAGTCAGAGCACAGATACGCAGTATTTT.

Here the CDR3 reads CASSRQGDNYGYTF. CDR3 bases: TGTGCCAGCAGTAGACAGGGGGATAACTATGGCTACACCTTC. The chain couples TRBV6-5 to TRBJ1-2, with 9 bases matching TRBD1. CDR3 length: 14 amino acids. Germline CDR1 reads MNHEY; CDR2 reads SVGAGI. V shed 5 bases, J shed 1 base, and the junction held 2 bases outside the gene matches.

The chain links TRBV24-1 to TRBJ1-1; a possible D gene is TRBD1 (6 bases). Germline lookup yields CDR1 KGHDR and CDR2 SFDVKD. Trimming stripped 1 base from V and 11 bases from J, with 16 bases between. The CDR3 length is 14 residues. The chain's CDR3 is CATSDFRGAGRAFF. The CDR3 nucleotides read TGTGCCACCAGTGATTTTCGGGGGGCGGGTAGGGCTTTCTTT.

The DNA of the CDR3 is TGCGCCAGCAGCCAAATTAGCGGTGTCGAGACCCAGTACTTC. It is translated as CASSQISGVETQYF. The gene calls are TRBV5-1 and TRBJ2-5, with D tentatively TRBD2 (6 bases). The CDR3 length is 14 residues. V was cut by 4 bases and J by 5 bases, with 15 bases left in between. The germline V gene has CDR1 SGHRS and CDR2 YFSETQ.

This clone was seen once. The chain employs TRBV2 and TRBJ1-4, with a weak D call TRBD1 (6 bases). Trimming left V 5 bases short and J 0 bases short, with 10 bases between. The CDR3 runs 15 residues. Germline V gives CDR1 SNHLY, CDR2 FYNNEI. CDR3 sequence reads: CASSPSGATNEKLFF. CDR3 DNA sequence: TGTGCCAGCAGTCCTTCAGGGGCAACTAATGAAAAACTGTTTTTT. The variable domain in full, completed from reference TRBV2 and TRBJ1-4, reads EPEVTQTPSHQVTQMGQEVILRCVPISNHLYFYWYRQILGQKVEFLVSFYNNEISEKSEIFDDQFSVERPDGSNFTLKIRSTKLEDSAMYFCASSPSGATNEKLFFGSGTQLSVL.

This rearrangement joins TRBV30 to TRBJ1-6; a weak D match, TRBD1 (5 bases). The ends were cut back, 1 base at V and 4 bases at J, with 11 bases in the middle. Germline-derived CDR1 and CDR2 are GTSNPN and SVGIG (reference sequence). The CDR3 has 15 amino acids. This CDR3 is CAWSGRTRYNSPLHF. The CDR3 DNA follows: TGTGCCTGGAGTGGCCGGACACGTTATAATTCACCCCTCCACTTT.

The chain is built from TRBV7-2 and TRBJ2-1, with unresolved D. Trimming took off 5 bases at V and 0 bases at J, with 5 bases between the two ends. CDR1 is SGHTA and CDR2 is FQGNSA in the germline V gene. The CDR3 is 13 amino acids. CDR3 sequence (DNA): TGTGCCAGCAGCCCCCGCTCCTACAATGAGCAGTTCTTC. Translating gives CASSPRSYNEQFF.

The gene calls are TRBV24-1 and TRBJ2-1; TRBD2 is a possible D gene (5 bases). With 4 bases removed from V and 0 bases from J, the gap between germline ends came to 18 bases. Germline-derived CDR1 and CDR2 are KGHDR and SFDVKD. The CDR3 runs 18 residues. For the CDR3, the DNA is TGTGCCACCAGTGACCGGCGGGCAAGAGGCTCCTCCTACAATGAGCAGTTCTTC. This sequence encodes CATSDRRARGSSYNEQFF.

The rearrangement joins TRBV11-2 to TRBJ2-1; 13 bases align to TRBD2. This CDR3 has 18 residues. The V and J ends lost 5 bases and 8 bases, in that order; junction bases with no gene match: 15. The germline V gene has CDR1 SGHAT and CDR2 FQNNGV. The CDR3: CASSPGLAGPYGGDEQFF. In nucleotides, the CDR3 is TGTGCCAGCAGCCCGGGACTAGCGGGACCCTATGGGGGCGATGAGCAGTTCTTC.

This clone has only one observation. V is TRBV12-3 or TRBV12-4 and J is TRBJ2-5; D ambiguous. Trimming removed 3 bases at V and 5 bases at J, with 4 bases between. The CDR3 is 11 amino acids. Written as DNA, the CDR3 is TGTGCCAGCAGTTTCGAGGAGACCCAGTACTTC. Its translation is CASSFEETQYF.

The rearrangement uses TRBV5-4 and TRBJ2-2, with 7 bases fitting TRBD2. Trimming at V came to 1 base and at J to 4 bases, leaving 7 bases not matched to a gene. Germline V gives CDR1 SGHNT, CDR2 YYREEE (reference sequence). The CDR3 is 16 amino acids. The CDR3 DNA reads as TGTGCCAGCAGCTTGAGGACGGGAGGTGGCACCGGGGAGCTGTTTTTT. This codes for CASSLRTGGGTGELFF.

The chain joins TRBV24-1 to TRBJ2-5; TRBD2 is a possible D gene (7 bases). This CDR3 region has 14 residues. V was cut by 12 bases and J by 3 bases, with 19 bases left in between. Germline CDR1 KGHDR, CDR2 SFDVKD. CDR3 nucleotides: TGTGCCGCCCCCGGGGGGCGTTTGGAAGAGACCCAGTACTTC. It yields the protein CAAPGGRLEETQYF.

This clone has only a few counts. J is TRBJ2-7 and V is TRBV15, with D possibly being TRBD1 (6 bases). Germline values: CDR1 LNHNV, CDR2 YYDKDF (reference sequence). The ends were cut back, 3 bases at V and 2 bases at J, with 8 bases in the middle. The CDR3 sequence is 13 residues long. CDR3 in DNA: TGTGCCACCAGCAGTGGGACAACCTACGAGCAGTACTTC. Amino acids: CATSSGTTYEQYF.

This clone has a single count. V and J are TRBV5-1 and TRBJ2-1, with D perhaps TRBD2 (6 bases). Germline CDR1 is SGHRS and CDR2 is YFSETQ. V was cut by 0 bases and J by 9 bases, with 7 bases left in between. This CDR3 has 12 amino acids. DNA of the CDR3: TGCGCCAGCAGCTTGGACGGGGGTGAGCAGTTCTTC. Encoded protein: CASSLDGGEQFF.

The genes are TRBV6-5 and TRBJ1-1; D is perhaps TRBD1 (6 bases). CDR1 is MNHEY, CDR2 SVGAGI, per germline. Trimming stripped 4 bases from V and 4 bases from J, with 10 bases between. The CDR3 spans 13 residues. DNA of the CDR3: TGTGCCAGCAGTTGGTCAGGGGTCACTGAAGCTTTCTTT. This sequence encodes CASSWSGVTEAFF.

The chain carries TRBV5-5 and TRBJ1-2; tentatively, D is TRBD1 (5 bases). V was shortened by 4 bases and J by 6 bases, with 13 bases between the two germline ends. The germline gives CDR1 SGHKS, CDR2 YYEKEE (reference sequence). This CDR3 comprises 13 residues. CDR3 nucleotides: TGTGCCAGCAGCACAAGACAGAGCGATGGCTACACCTTC. Translation: CASSTRQSDGYTF.

CDR3 sequence reads: CASSHPPMSTQHF. The CDR3 nucleotides read TGTGCCAGCAGCCACCCCCCGATGAGTACCCAGCATTTT. The chain joins TRBV12-3 or TRBV12-4 to TRBJ1-5; D remains unclear. The CDR3 is 13 amino acids. V lost 6 bases and J 11 bases, leaving 17 bases between the germline ends.

The CDR3 DNA is TGTGCCAGCAGCCAACTAAGCCAAAAGGGCGGGAGGCCCAACAATGAGCAGTTCTTC. Amino acid sequence: CASSQLSQKGGRPNNEQFF. This rearrangement joins TRBV3-1 (or the pseudogene TRBV3-2) to TRBJ2-1, with 8 bases matching TRBD2. CDR3 size: 19 residues. Per germline, CDR1 LGHDT and CDR2 YNNKEL (reference sequence). V lost 2 bases to trimming and J lost 5 bases; unmatched junction nucleotides: 17.

The chain is built from TRBV5-1 and TRBJ2-2; D is uncertain. The V end was cut by 0 bases, the J end by 8 bases, with 17 bases between. The germline gives CDR1 SGHRS, CDR2 YFSETQ. The CDR3 covers 16 residues. The CDR3, as DNA: TGCGCCAGCAGCTTGGGGATGGTCCCCCTGAGGGGGGAGCTGTTTTTT. Amino acid sequence: CASSLGMVPLRGELFF.

This sequence joins TRBV7-8 and TRBJ1-3; D gene unclear. From germline, CDR1 is SGHVS and CDR2 FQNEAQ. The CDR3 length is 15 residues. Trimming shortened V by 2 bases and J by 0 bases, and 8 bases separated the two germline ends. The CDR3 loop is CASSLFSYSGNTIYF. DNA for the CDR3: TGTGCCAGCAGCTTATTCAGTTACTCTGGAAACACCATATATTTT.

This chain uses TRBV6-6 with TRBJ1-3; TRBD1 agrees at 9 bases. The CDR3 runs 15 residues. Germline loops: CDR1 MNHNY, CDR2 SVGAGI (reference sequence). V gave up 6 bases and J gave up 4 bases; unmatched junction bases: 7. The CDR3 nucleotides are TGTGCCAGCAGCCACAGGGGGCTAGGGGGAAACACCATATATTTT. This encodes CASSHRGLGGNTIYF.

This chain connects TRBV20-1 to TRBJ2-7; TRBD2 matches 10 bases. CDR1 is DFQATT and CDR2 is SNEGSKA in the germline V gene (reference sequence). Trimming removed 3 bases from V and 2 bases from J; junction bases left unmatched: 4. The CDR3 loop spans 14 amino acids. CDR3 protein: CSASLAGAAYEQYF. In DNA, the CDR3 is TGCAGTGCTAGTCTAGCGGGAGCTGCCTACGAGCAGTACTTC.

This sequence joins TRBV4-2 and TRBJ2-7; D perhaps matches TRBD2 (5 bases). CDR1 is LGHNA and CDR2 is YNFKEQ in the germline V gene. The CDR3 sequence is 15 residues long. With 4 bases removed from V and 2 bases from J, the gap between germline ends came to 15 bases. CDR3 DNA: TGTGCCAGCAGCCCCGGAGTCACTAGTCCCTACGAGCAGTACTTC. This codes for CASSPGVTSPYEQYF.

This chain joins TRBV7-3 and TRBJ2-5; 8 bases agree with TRBD1. Germline V lookup: CDR1 SGHTA, CDR2 FQGTGA. This CDR3 is built from 16 residues. V dropped 0 bases and J dropped 5; count of bases not matched to a gene: 8. CDR3 DNA sequence: TGTGCCAGCAGCTTAACCGCCGGACAGGGATGGGAGACCCAGTACTTC. Translated, it gives CASSLTAGQGWETQYF. Based on the CDR3 plus reference TRBV7-3 and TRBJ2-5, the full variable domain is GAGVSQTPSNKVTEKGKYVELRCDPISGHTALYWYRQSLGQGPEFLIYFQGTGAADDSGLPNDRFFAVRPEGSVSTLKIQRTERGDSAVYLCASSLTAGQGWETQYFGPGTRLLVL.

Only a few counts were recorded for this clone. The gene calls are TRBV7-6 and TRBJ2-7; TRBD2 might be the D (5 bases). Deletions cut 4 bases from V and 0 bases from J, with 16 bases between. The CDR3 spans 16 residues. Germline CDR1 and CDR2: SGHVS and FNYEAQ. The chain's CDR3 is CASSSSIGKSSYEQYF. The CDR3 DNA follows: TGTGCCAGCAGCTCCTCTATCGGGAAGAGCTCCTACGAGCAGTACTTC.

The rearrangement joins TRBV5-4 to TRBJ2-1; TRBD1 aligns across 7 bases. This CDR3 region has 14 residues. Trimming cost V 4 bases and J 4 bases; bases outside gene matches: 5. Per germline, CDR1 SGHNT and CDR2 YYREEE (reference sequence). CDR3 DNA: TGTGCCAGCAGCGACATACAGGGGTACAATGAGCAGTTCTTC. Amino acid sequence: CASSDIQGYNEQFF.

V gene TRBV7-2 combines with J gene TRBJ2-1; D gene unclear. The V gene lost 1 base and the J gene lost 6 bases, with 7 bases spanning the gap. Germline V gives CDR1 SGHTA, CDR2 FQGNSA. This CDR3 is 13 amino acids long. The CDR3: CASSLGLLNEQFF. In DNA, the CDR3 is TGTGCCAGCAGCTTAGGACTTCTCAATGAGCAGTTCTTC. Using reference TRBV7-2 and TRBJ2-1 for the parts outside the CDR3, the full variable domain is GAGVSQSPSNKVTEKGKDVELRCDPISGHTALYWYRQSLGQGLEFLIYFQGNSAPDKSGLPSDRFSAERTGGSVSTLTIQRTQQEDSAVYLCASSLGLLNEQFFGPGTRLTVL.

The CDR3 DNA reads as TGTGCCACCAGTGGCGGGAACCTCAACGAGCAGTACTTC. This gives the protein CATSGGNLNEQYF. The chain employs TRBV24-1 and TRBJ2-7; weak D call: TRBD2 (6 bases). This CDR3 has 13 amino acids. CDR1 KGHDR and CDR2 SFDVKD come from the germline V gene. The V gene lost 5 bases and the J gene lost 5 bases, with 12 bases spanning the gap.